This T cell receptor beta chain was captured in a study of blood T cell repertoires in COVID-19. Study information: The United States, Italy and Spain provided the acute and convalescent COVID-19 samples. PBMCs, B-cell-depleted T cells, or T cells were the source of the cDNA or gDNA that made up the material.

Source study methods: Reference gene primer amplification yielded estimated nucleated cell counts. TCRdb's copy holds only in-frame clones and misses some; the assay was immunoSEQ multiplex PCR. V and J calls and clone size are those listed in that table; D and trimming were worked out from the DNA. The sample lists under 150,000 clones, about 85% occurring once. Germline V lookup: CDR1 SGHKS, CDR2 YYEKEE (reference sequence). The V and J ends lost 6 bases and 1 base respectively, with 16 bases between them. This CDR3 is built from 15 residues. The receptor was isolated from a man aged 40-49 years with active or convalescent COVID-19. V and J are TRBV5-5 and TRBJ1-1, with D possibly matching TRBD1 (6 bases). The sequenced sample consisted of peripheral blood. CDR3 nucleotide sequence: TGTGCCAGCAACCTAGGACAGTCCCGGAACACTGAAGCTTTCTTT. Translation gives CASNLGQSRNTEAFF. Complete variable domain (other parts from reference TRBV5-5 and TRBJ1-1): DAGVTQSPTHLIKTRGQQVTLRCSPISGHKSVSWYQQVLGQGPQFIFQYYEKEERGRGNFPDRFSARQFPNYSSELNVNALLLGDSALYLCASNLGQSRNTEAFFGQGTRLTVV.